The rows below give T cell receptor beta chains drawn from one sample of a study of response to subunit inactivated influenza vaccine. TCRdb re-called the RT-PCR reads through MiXCR, storing one row per CDR3 protein. The sample consists of some 850,000 distinct CDR3 sequences, about 18% of them appearing once. The input for sequencing was PBMCs from blood, taken 5 days after vaccination. Receptor source: a man aged 50-59 years who received an inactivated influenza vaccine. Both conserved end residues are part of each CDR3. Fields, in order: clone size, D gene, V gene, J gene, CDR3 protein, CDR3 DNA. The D gene is left open where the match is weak. The size entry is marked missing in some rows and otherwise reads once, few, many or a size class.

clone_size: .; d_call: TRBD1; v_call: TRBV29-1; j_call: TRBJ2-7; cdr3_aa: CSVAGTGYEQYF; cdr3_nt: TGCAGCGTAGCCGGGACAGGGTACGAGCAGTACTTC
clone_size: .; d_call: TRBD2; v_call: TRBV15; j_call: TRBJ2-5; cdr3_aa: CATSRNSGEQETQYF; cdr3_nt: TGTGCCACCAGCAGAAATAGCGGGGAGCAAGAGACCCAGTACTTC
clone_size: .; d_call: .; v_call: TRBV27; j_call: TRBJ2-1; cdr3_aa: CANWVLYNEQFF; cdr3_nt: TGTGCCAACTGGGTCCTATACAATGAGCAGTTCTTC
clone_size: .; d_call: .; v_call: TRBV2; j_call: TRBJ2-2; cdr3_aa: CASRRGSTHTGELFF; cdr3_nt: TGTGCCAGCAGAAGGGGGTCCACCCACACCGGGGAGCTGTTTTTT
clone_size: few; d_call: .; v_call: TRBV5-1; j_call: TRBJ2-2; cdr3_aa: CASSVTGPPNTGELFF; cdr3_nt: TGCGCCAGCAGCGTGACAGGTCCCCCGAACACCGGGGAGCTGTTTTTT
clone_size: .; d_call: TRBD2; v_call: TRBV10-3; j_call: TRBJ2-2; cdr3_aa: CAISVLASGNTGELFF; cdr3_nt: TGTGCCATCAGTGTTTTGGCTAGCGGAAACACCGGGGAGCTGTTTTTT
clone_size: few; d_call: .; v_call: TRBV5-1; j_call: TRBJ2-1; cdr3_aa: CASRSQSSYNEQFF; cdr3_nt: TGCGCCAGCAGGAGCCAGAGCTCCTACAATGAGCAGTTCTTC
clone_size: few; d_call: .; v_call: TRBV7-2; j_call: TRBJ2-4; cdr3_aa: CASSLPRGVVQNIQYF; cdr3_nt: TGTGCCAGCAGCTTACCAAGGGGGGTAGTGCAAAACATTCAGTACTTC
clone_size: few; d_call: .; v_call: TRBV28; j_call: TRBJ2-5; cdr3_aa: CASSFGGTGALGETQYF; cdr3_nt: TGTGCCAGCAGTTTCGGGGGCACAGGAGCCTTAGGGGAGACCCAGTACTTC
clone_size: few; d_call: .; v_call: TRBV9; j_call: TRBJ2-2; cdr3_aa: CASSVAGPATGELFF; cdr3_nt: TGTGCCAGCAGCGTAGCGGGGCCAGCCACCGGGGAGCTGTTTTTT
clone_size: .; d_call: .; v_call: TRBV6-4; j_call: TRBJ2-1; cdr3_aa: CASSDEAGGDEQFF; cdr3_nt: TGTGCCAGCAGTGACGAGGCAGGCGGGGATGAGCAGTTCTTC
clone_size: few; d_call: .; v_call: TRBV20-1; j_call: TRBJ2-5; cdr3_aa: CSAMTLAGQETQYF; cdr3_nt: TGCAGTGCTATGACGTTGGCAGGGCAAGAGACCCAGTACTTC